This T cell receptor (beta chain) was identified in a study of glioma-infiltrating T cells. General study points: Above-expected tissue-blood divergence occurred in all gliomas, most in low-grade ones. Only very few CDR3 sequences appeared in both tissue and blood.

Amplification of TCR alpha and beta CDR3 regions from RNA used iRepertoire nested multiplex PCR. Input was roughly 95-450 ng of tissue mRNA or PBMC total RNA. TCRdb recomputed calls from the multiplex PCR reads with MiXCR, one row per CDR3 protein. The sample holds around 130,000 distinct CDR3 sequences, around 25% seen once. This CDR3 comprises 15 residues. V lost 4 bases to trimming and J lost 0 bases, with 15 bases between them. Germline V CDR1 and CDR2: DFQATT, SNEGSKA (reference sequence). There are many counts of this clonotype. Its antigen is as yet unknown. This TCR came from a human donor with low-grade glioma or glioblastoma, undergoing nonglioma brain surgery, or in good health (not recorded which). What was sequenced was glioma tissue, nonneoplastic brain tissue, or PBMCs (not recorded which). The V call is TRBV20-1, the J call TRBJ1-1, with a weak D call TRBD1 (5 bases). The CDR3: CSAKKGNIMNTEAFF. CDR3 nucleotide sequence: TGCAGTGCTAAAAAGGGGAATATTATGAACACTGAAGCTTTCTTT.